The rows below give T cell receptor beta chains drawn from one sample of a study of regulatory and conventional T cells in RAG deficiency. Sequenced by immunoSEQ multiplex PCR; TCRdb stores in-frame clones only, minus some. The sample has 20,000 to 25,000 clones; around 95% are singletons. This sample also appeared in a second study, on regulatory T cells.

The specimen sequenced was CD25- CD4+ T cells sorted from blood. The source is a human donor in good health. Each CDR3 is given with its conserved first and last residue. The order of the fields is J gene, V gene, CDR3 protein.

TRBJ1-4 | TRBV6-1 | CASSEGMTGSEKLFF
TRBJ2-2 | TRBV27 | CASSSRVMGSGELFF
TRBJ1-1 | TRBV7-2 | CASSLARQNTEAFF
TRBJ1-1 | TRBV19 | CASSTQTVTEAFF
TRBJ2-3 | TRBV5-6 | CASSFGAQGIASPDTQYF
NA | TRBV28 | CASLFRDSSYEQYF
TRBJ1-6 | TRBV27 | CASSVGQTGVLWTLHF
TRBJ1-5 | TRBV18 | CASSPPQLTGGDQPQHF
TRBJ2-3 | TRBV5-6 | CASSWGQTDTQYF
TRBJ1-5 | TRBV7-2 | CASSSLNQPQHF
TRBJ2-2 | TRBV10-1 | CASSERGGTGELFF
TRBJ1-2 | TRBV10-3 | CAISIPGRERDYGYTF
TRBJ2-7 | TRBV19 | CASNPGSAGGSYEQYF
TRBJ1-6 | TRBV5-1 | CASSPTGTGMGSPLHF
TRBJ2-1 | TRBV7-9 | CASSRQGYGIYNEQFF
TRBJ2-2 | TRBV7-6 | CASSFYSGPGELFF
TRBJ1-1 | TRBV7-3 | CASSPQGNTEAFF
TRBJ1-2 | TRBV5-6 | CASSPPGEGAGYTF
TRBJ2-3 | TRBV5-4 | CASSSAAGVDTQYF